The next 15 T cell receptor beta chains were all read from a single sample in a study of blood T cell repertoires in COVID-19 (dated by TCRdb to about 2020). Library method: the immunoSEQ multiplex PCR assay. Not all clones reach the TCRdb copy of this immuneACCESS table, which keeps in-frame sequences only. Checked studies attribute under half of the gap to unresolved V genes and leave the rest unexplained. This sample holds about 160,000 clones; over 80% were observed only once. The ten largest clones represent about a tenth of the sample. Sequencing input: peripheral blood. The receptors were gathered from a woman of 80 years or more with active or convalescent COVID-19.

V is TRBV7-9 and J is TRBJ2-5; tentatively, D is TRBD2 (5 bases). V was clipped by 3 bases and J by 2 bases, with 10 bases between them. There are 14 residues in the CDR3. The germline V gene encodes CDR1 SEHNR and CDR2 FQNEAQ (reference sequence). CDR3 sequence: CASSLVSGQETQYF. The DNA of the CDR3 is TGTGCCAGCAGCTTGGTGTCGGGGCAAGAGACCCAGTACTTC.

The rearrangement joins TRBV2 to TRBJ1-3, with 7 bases identical to TRBD1. After removal of 1 base from V and 0 bases from J, the junction contained 3 bases not matched to a gene. The germline gives CDR1 SNHLY, CDR2 FYNNEI. This CDR3 has 16 residues. CDR3 protein: CASSEVRGSSGNTIYF. The CDR3 region has the DNA TGTGCCAGCAGTGAAGTCAGGGGGAGCTCTGGAAACACCATATATTTT. Variable domain in full (rest from reference TRBV2 and TRBJ1-3): EPEVTQTPSHQVTQMGQEVILRCVPISNHLYFYWYRQILGQKVEFLVSFYNNEISEKSEIFDDQFSVERPDGSNFTLKIRSTKLEDSAMYFCASSEVRGSSGNTIYFGEGSWLTVV.

The J gene is TRBJ2-1, the V gene TRBV7-8, with TRBD2 as a possible D gene (5 bases). The V gene lost 5 bases and the J gene lost 8 bases, with 19 bases spanning the gap. Germline assignment: CDR1 SGHVS and CDR2 FQNEAQ. The length of the CDR3 is 15 residues. The CDR3 loop reads CASSRPRGLFDEQFF. The CDR3 DNA sequence: TGTGCCAGCAGCCGCCCCCGGGGATTATTCGATGAGCAGTTCTTC. Using reference TRBV7-8 and TRBJ2-1 for the parts outside the CDR3, the full variable domain is GAGVSQSPRYKVAKRGQDVALRCDPISGHVSLFWYQQALGQGPEFLTYFQNEAQLDKSGLPSDRFFAERPEGSVSTLKIQRTQQEDSAVYLCASSRPRGLFDEQFFGPGTRLTVL.

The chain carries TRBV2 and TRBJ2-2; D ambiguous. This CDR3 contains 11 residues. CDR1 and CDR2 (germline): SNHLY, FYNNEI. V was trimmed by 5 bases and J by 9 bases, leaving 7 bases between them. The CDR3 region is CASSPQWELFF. CDR3 nucleotide sequence: TGTGCCAGCAGTCCCCAGTGGGAGCTGTTTTTT. Together with reference TRBV2 and TRBJ2-2, the CDR3 gives the full variable domain: EPEVTQTPSHQVTQMGQEVILRCVPISNHLYFYWYRQILGQKVEFLVSFYNNEISEKSEIFDDQFSVERPDGSNFTLKIRSTKLEDSAMYFCASSPQWELFFGEGSRLTVL.

The rearrangement joins TRBV9 to TRBJ2-7, with TRBD1 identical over 7 bases. Trimming took 0 bases from V and 3 from J; bases not matched to a gene: 3. Per the germline V gene, CDR1 is SGDLS and CDR2 is YYNGEE. CDR3 length equals 14 residues. The CDR3 sequence is CASSVAGQHYEQYF. As DNA, the CDR3 is TGTGCCAGCAGCGTAGCGGGACAGCACTACGAGCAGTACTTC.

This rearrangement joins TRBV9 to TRBJ2-2; no firm D call. The CDR3 covers 13 residues. V was trimmed by 3 bases and J by 1 base, leaving 4 bases between them. CDR1 is SGDLS, CDR2 YYNGEE, per germline. CDR3 loop: CASSGENTGELFF. DNA for the CDR3: TGTGCCAGCAGCGGAGAGAACACCGGGGAGCTGTTTTTT. Variable domain in full (rest from reference TRBV9 and TRBJ2-2): DSGVTQTPKHLITATGQRVTLRCSPRSGDLSVYWYQQSLDQGLQFLIQYYNGEERAKGNILERFSAQQFPDLHSELNLSSLELGDSALYFCASSGENTGELFFGEGSRLTVL.

The chain uses TRBV7-9 and TRBJ2-1, with D possibly being TRBD1 (6 bases). V was pared by 3 bases and J by 7 bases, with 16 bases between. The length of the CDR3 is 15 residues. Germline V gene sequence: CDR1 SEHNR, CDR2 FQNEAQ (reference sequence). CDR3 in amino acids: CASSFKDSGVNEQFF. As DNA, the CDR3 is TGTGCCAGCAGCTTCAAAGACTCAGGGGTAAATGAGCAGTTCTTC.

This clone was picked up many times. The DNA for the CDR3 is TGTGCCAGTAGTACGATTACCGGCTATGGCTACACCTTC. It is translated as CASSTITGYGYTF. The chain combines TRBV19 with TRBJ1-2; D gene unclear. The germline V gene encodes CDR1 LNHDA and CDR2 SQIVND (reference sequence). CDR3 length: 13 amino acids. V was shortened by 4 bases and J by 4 bases, with 10 bases between the two germline ends. The variable domain in full, with the rest retrieved from reference TRBV19 and TRBJ1-2, is DGGITQSPKYLFRKEGQNVTLSCEQNLNHDAMYWYRQDPGQGLRLIYYSQIVNDFQKGDIAEGYSVSREKKESFPLTVTSAQKNPTAFYLCASSTITGYGYTFGSGTRLTVV.

This rearrangement joins TRBV28 to TRBJ1-5, with D hard to call. With 6 bases removed from V and 0 bases from J, the gap between germline ends came to 12 bases. Germline CDR1 MDHEN, CDR2 SYDVKM. This CDR3 is built from 15 residues. The CDR3 region is CASRSDRGSNQPQHF. CDR3 DNA: TGTGCCAGCAGGTCAGATCGAGGTAGCAATCAGCCCCAGCATTTT.

The J gene is TRBJ2-7, the V gene TRBV19, with 8 bases fitting TRBD1. This CDR3 is built from 14 residues. CDR1 LNHDA and CDR2 SQIVND come from the germline V gene (reference sequence). Trimming cost V 8 bases and J 3 bases; bases outside gene matches: 9. This chain's CDR3 is CASEDRTGSYEQYF. The DNA for the CDR3 is TGTGCCAGTGAGGACCGGACAGGGAGCTACGAGCAGTACTTC.

The chain links TRBV30 to TRBJ2-5, with D uncertain. CDR1 GTSNPN and CDR2 SVGIG come from the germline V gene (reference sequence). Trimming took 5 bases from V and 5 from J, leaving 9 bases between them. The CDR3 has 11 amino acids. CDR3: CAWSVMETQYF. CDR3 nucleotides: TGTGCCTGGTCGGTAATGGAGACCCAGTACTTC.

The chain joins TRBV3-1 (or the pseudogene TRBV3-2) to TRBJ1-2; D may be TRBD1 (6 bases). This CDR3 comprises 15 residues. The germline V gene has CDR1 LGHDT and CDR2 YNNKEL (reference sequence). V lost 1 base and J 9 bases, leaving 18 bases between the germline ends. The CDR3 region is CASSQVGAGPGSYTF. The DNA for the CDR3 is TGTGCCAGCAGCCAAGTGGGGGCAGGGCCAGGAAGCTACACCTTC.

V and J are TRBV7-9 and TRBJ1-2; unclear D gene. Germline V gene sequence: CDR1 SEHNR, CDR2 FQNEAQ (reference sequence). The CDR3 consists of 17 residues. Trimming stripped 0 bases from V and 6 bases from J, with 20 bases between. Here the CDR3 reads CASSLAQAKSQVNGYTF. The CDR3 DNA follows: TGTGCCAGCAGCTTAGCCCAGGCGAAATCCCAAGTTAATGGCTACACCTTC.

This chain joins TRBV10-3 and TRBJ2-3; 8 bases map to TRBD2. Trimming removed 2 bases from V and 5 bases from J; junction bases left unmatched: 0. The CDR3 runs 13 residues. Germline values: CDR1 ENHRY, CDR2 SYGVKD. The CDR3 DNA reads TGTGCCATCAGTGAGCGGGGGGGAGATACGCAGTATTTT. It codes for CAISERGGDTQYF.

This rearrangement joins TRBV19 to TRBJ2-3, with 8 nucleotides matching TRBD1. This CDR3 is built from 14 residues. V lost 5 bases and J lost 6; bases outside the gene matches: 7. Germline V gene data show CDR1 as LNHDA and CDR2 as SQIVND (reference sequence). CDR3 protein: CASSLQGAVDTQYF. The CDR3, as DNA: TGTGCCAGTAGTCTTCAGGGGGCGGTCGATACGCAGTATTTT.